Sequencing of this TCR beta chain was carried out in a study of shared clonotypes between healthy human individuals. The method was immunoSEQ multiplex PCR; TCRdb's version includes in-frame clones alone and lacks a portion of them. Seen here are fewer than 2.5 million clones, 80% to 95% observed once, and the top ten hold about 0.38%. Germline CDR1 reads SGHTA; CDR2 reads FQGNSA. Deletions cut 5 bases from V and 5 bases from J, with 21 bases between. The CDR3 covers 16 residues. V and J are TRBV7-2 and TRBJ1-2; no clear D gene. The sequenced sample was naive CD4+ T cells from PBMCs. Subset meaning: CD45RA+ positively selected. This TCR derives from a man aged 18 to 29 in good health. Some clones in this sample may be carry-over from other donors' samples. The CDR3 DNA sequence: TGTGCCAGCAGCCAAGATTACTCCGTCCGGTTGTATGGCTACACCTTC. This codes for CASSQDYSVRLYGYTF.